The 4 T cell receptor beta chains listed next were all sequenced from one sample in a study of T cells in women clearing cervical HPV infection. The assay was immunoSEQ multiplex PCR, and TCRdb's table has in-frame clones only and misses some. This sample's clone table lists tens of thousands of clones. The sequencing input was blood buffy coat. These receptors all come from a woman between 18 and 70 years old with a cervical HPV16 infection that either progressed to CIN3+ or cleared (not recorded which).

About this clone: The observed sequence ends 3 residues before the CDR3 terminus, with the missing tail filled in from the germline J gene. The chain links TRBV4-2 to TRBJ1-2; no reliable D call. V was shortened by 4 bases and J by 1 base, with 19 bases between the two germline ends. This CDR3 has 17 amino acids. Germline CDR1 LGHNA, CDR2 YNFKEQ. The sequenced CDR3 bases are TGTGCCAGCAGCCTAAGGGCGATTCTGGCTGGTAACTATGGC. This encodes CASSLRAILAGNYG. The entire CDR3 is CASSLRAILAGNYGYTF.

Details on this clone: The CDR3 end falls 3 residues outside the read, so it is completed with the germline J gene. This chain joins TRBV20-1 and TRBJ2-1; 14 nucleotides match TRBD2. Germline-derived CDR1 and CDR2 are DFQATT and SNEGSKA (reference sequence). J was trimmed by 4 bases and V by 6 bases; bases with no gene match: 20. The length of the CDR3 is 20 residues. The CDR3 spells CSAYTSYLPGTSGSYNEQFF. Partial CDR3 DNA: TGCAGTGCCTATACTAGCTATCTTCCCGGGACTAGCGGGAGTTACAATGAG.

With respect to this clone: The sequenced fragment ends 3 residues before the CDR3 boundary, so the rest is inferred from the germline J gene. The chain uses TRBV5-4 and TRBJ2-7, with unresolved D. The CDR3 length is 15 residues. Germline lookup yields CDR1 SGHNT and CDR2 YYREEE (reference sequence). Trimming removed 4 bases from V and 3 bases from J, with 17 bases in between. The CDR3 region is CASSPTRNYIYEQYF. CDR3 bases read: TGTGCCAGCAGCCCCACTCGGAACTACATCTACGAG. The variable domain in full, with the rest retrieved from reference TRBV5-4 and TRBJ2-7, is ETGVTQSPTHLIKTRGQQVTLRCSSQSGHNTVSWYQQALGQGPQFIFQYYREEENGRGNFPPRFSGLQFPNYSSELNVNALELDDSALYLCASSPTRNYIYEQYFGPGTRLTVT.

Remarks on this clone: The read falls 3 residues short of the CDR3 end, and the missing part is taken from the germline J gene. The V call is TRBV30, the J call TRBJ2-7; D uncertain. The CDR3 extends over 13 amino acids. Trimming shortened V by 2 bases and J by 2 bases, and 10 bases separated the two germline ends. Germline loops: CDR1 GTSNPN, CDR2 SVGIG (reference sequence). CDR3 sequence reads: CAWSIGTTYEQYF. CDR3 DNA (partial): TGTGCCTGGAGTATCGGTACGACCTACGAG.